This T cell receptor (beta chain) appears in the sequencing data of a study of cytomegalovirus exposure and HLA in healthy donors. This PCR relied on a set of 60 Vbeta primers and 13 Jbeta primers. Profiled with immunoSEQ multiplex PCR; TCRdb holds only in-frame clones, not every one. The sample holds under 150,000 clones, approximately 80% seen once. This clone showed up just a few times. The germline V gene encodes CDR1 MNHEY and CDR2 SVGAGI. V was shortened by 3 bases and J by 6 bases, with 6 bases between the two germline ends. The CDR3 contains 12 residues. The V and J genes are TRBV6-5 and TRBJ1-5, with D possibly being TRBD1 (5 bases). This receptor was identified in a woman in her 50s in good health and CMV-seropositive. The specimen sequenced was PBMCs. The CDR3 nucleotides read TGTGCCAGCAGTTATCAGGGTCAGCCCCAGCATTTT. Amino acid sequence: CASSYQGQPQHF.